The 24 T cell receptor beta chains below all came from one sample that was sequenced in a study of control samples from healthy donors and cancer patients (dated by TCRdb to about 2020). The library was made by the immunoSEQ multiplex PCR assay. The clones in this table, taken by TCRdb from immuneACCESS, are in-frame only. Not every clone is retained; where verified, under half of the shortfall comes from an unresolved V gene, and the cause of the rest is unknown. This sample is represented by 120,000 to 150,000 clones; under 95% of them were singletons. The ten largest clones capture 13% of the sample. The specimen sequenced was blood. The receptors stem from a man between 35 and 55 years old in good health.

The J gene is TRBJ1-5, the V gene TRBV12-3 or TRBV12-4; no clear D. CDR3 length: 13 residues. Trimming took 1 base from V and 6 from J, leaving 7 bases between them. This chain's CDR3 is CASSLGLTQPQHF. The CDR3, as DNA: TGTGCCAGCAGTTTAGGGCTTACTCAGCCCCAGCATTTT.

The gene calls are TRBV6-6 and TRBJ1-1; no reliable D call. Germline V lookup: CDR1 MNHNY, CDR2 SVGAGI (reference sequence). This CDR3 spans 12 amino acids. The ends were cut back, 8 bases at V and 3 bases at J, with 10 bases in the middle. The CDR3 here is CASAKGDTEAFF. The CDR3 bases are TGTGCCAGCGCTAAGGGTGACACTGAAGCTTTCTTT.

The chain joins TRBV11-2 to TRBJ1-1; D is ambiguous. CDR3 size: 16 residues. Trimming cost V 1 base and J 1 base, with 13 bases left between them. CDR1 is SGHAT, CDR2 FQNNGV, per germline. CDR3 DNA sequence: TGTGCCAGCAGCTTAGGTTCGTTTAAGGCGAACACTGAAGCTTTCTTT. Translated: CASSLGSFKANTEAFF.

The chain has TRBV25-1 and TRBJ1-3; D possibly corresponds to TRBD1 (6 bases). Germline CDR1 and CDR2: MGHDK and SYGVNS. Trimming cost V 5 bases and J 0 bases, with 8 bases left between them. The CDR3 length is 14 residues. Here the CDR3 DNA reads TGTGCCAGCAGTCAGGGGCGCTCTGGAAACACCATATATTTT. It is translated as CASSQGRSGNTIYF.

This chain links TRBV15 with TRBJ2-1; 7 nucleotides line up with TRBD1. J was trimmed by 8 bases and V by 3 bases; bases with no gene match: 10. This CDR3 comprises 15 residues. The germline V gene has CDR1 LNHNV and CDR2 YYDKDF (reference sequence). CDR3 sequence (DNA): TGTGCCACCAGCAGCGATTATAACAGGGGCGATGAGCAGTTCTTC. Translating gives CATSSDYNRGDEQFF.

The chain combines TRBV28 with TRBJ2-1, with unresolved D. Germline V gene data show CDR1 as MDHEN and CDR2 as SYDVKM. The CDR3 length is 16 residues. Trimming pared 2 bases from V and 0 bases from J, leaving 11 bases between. DNA for the CDR3: TGTGCCAGCAGTTTACCCCGGCTCGACTCCTACAATGAGCAGTTCTTC. Translation gives CASSLPRLDSYNEQFF.

The chain links TRBV9 to TRBJ1-5; D unresolved. Germline CDR1 is SGDLS and CDR2 is YYNGEE. Trimming stripped 3 bases from V and 0 bases from J, with 7 bases between. The CDR3 totals 14 residues. The CDR3 sequence is CASSGTDSNQPQHF. For the CDR3, the DNA is TGTGCCAGCAGCGGGACGGATAGCAATCAGCCCCAGCATTTT.

With respect to this clone: Mismatch with germline at one junction end may stem from a read error. V and J are TRBV4-2 and TRBJ2-5; 7 bases align to TRBD2. The V gene's germline CDR1 is LGHNA and CDR2 YNFKEQ. The CDR3 runs to 13 residues. The CDR3 coding sequence is TGTGCCAGCGGCGGACTAGACCAGGAGACCCAGTACTTC. It specifies CASGGLDQETQYF.

V is TRBV2 and J is TRBJ1-6; 7 bases match TRBD1. J was trimmed by 10 bases and V by 5 bases; bases with no gene match: 8. The CDR3 runs 14 residues. Germline V gene data show CDR1 as SNHLY and CDR2 as FYNNEI. CDR3 sequence (DNA): TGTGCCAGCAGTATCACAGGGGTTTCATCACCCCTCCACTTT. Translated, it gives CASSITGVSSPLHF.

This rearrangement joins TRBV7-2 to TRBJ2-7; 14 bases match TRBD2. Germline CDR1 reads SGHTA; CDR2 reads FQGNSA. With 5 bases clipped from V and 0 bases from J, the junction kept 3 bases outside the gene matches. The CDR3 runs 16 residues. Here the CDR3 reads CASSPGLAGGSYEQYF. The DNA for the CDR3 is TGTGCCAGCAGCCCCGGACTAGCGGGGGGCTCCTACGAGCAGTACTTC.

The CDR3 nucleotides are TGTGCCAGCAGTTACTCCCTACTGGGGGGGATAGAGACCCAGTACTTC. It encodes CASSYSLLGGIETQYF. The chain joins TRBV6-5 to TRBJ2-5, with TRBD2 matching 7 bases. J was trimmed by 4 bases and V by 0 bases; bases with no gene match: 8. The CDR3 extends over 16 amino acids. Per germline, CDR1 MNHEY and CDR2 SVGAGI.

The rearrangement uses TRBV5-1 and TRBJ1-4; D not resolved. The germline V gene has CDR1 SGHRS and CDR2 YFSETQ. V was clipped by 3 bases and J by 3 bases, with 9 bases between them. The CDR3 sequence is 14 residues long. CDR3 DNA: TGCGCCAGCAGCTCTCAGGCGGCTAATGAAAAACTGTTTTTT. As protein: CASSSQAANEKLFF.

This chain joins TRBV5-1 and TRBJ1-4; 7 nucleotides align to TRBD1. V shed 4 bases, J shed 7 bases, and the junction held 10 bases outside the gene matches. Germline values: CDR1 SGHRS, CDR2 YFSETQ. This CDR3 spans 15 amino acids. CDR3 residues: CASSTGTEGREKLFF. DNA of the CDR3: TGCGCCAGCAGCACCGGGACAGAGGGACGTGAAAAACTGTTTTTT.

The chain has TRBV29-1 and TRBJ1-1, with 12 bases that match TRBD1. Losses at the gene ends were 6 bases for V and 4 bases for J; bases not matched to a gene: 6. Germline CDR1 reads SQVTM; CDR2 reads ANQGSEA. This CDR3 is 14 amino acids long. The CDR3 protein is CSVGTGGLGTEAFF. The DNA for the CDR3 is TGCAGCGTGGGGACAGGGGGCTTGGGCACTGAAGCTTTCTTT. Supplemented by reference TRBV29-1 and TRBJ1-1, the full variable domain reads SAVISQKPSRDICQRGTSLTIQCQVDSQVTMMFWYRQQPGQSLTLIATANQGSEATYESGFVIDKFPISRPNLTFSTLTVSNMSPEDSSIYLCSVGTGGLGTEAFFGQGTRLTVV.

This clone appeared once. The gene calls are TRBV3-1 (or the pseudogene TRBV3-2) and TRBJ2-3; maybe TRBD2 (5 bases). This CDR3 has 15 residues. Deletions cut 1 base from V and 2 bases from J, with 10 bases between. Germline values: CDR1 LGHDT, CDR2 YNNKEL (reference sequence). The CDR3 region is CASSQVATTTDTQYF. CDR3 DNA: TGTGCCAGCAGCCAAGTAGCGACCACCACAGATACGCAGTATTTT.

The CDR3 nucleotides read TGTGCCAGCAGCCAAGATAATAGACAGGGGTACGAGCAGTACTTC. It translates to CASSQDNRQGYEQYF. This sequence joins TRBV4-2 and TRBJ2-7; 8 bases fit TRBD1. This CDR3 is 15 amino acids long. Germline loops: CDR1 LGHNA, CDR2 YNFKEQ. The J segment lost 4 bases and the V segment lost 0 bases, leaving 5 bases of the junction unmatched.

The V call is TRBV7-8, the J call TRBJ2-1, with no clear D. The germline gives CDR1 SGHVS, CDR2 FQNEAQ. The CDR3 is made up of 15 amino acids. Trimming stripped 2 bases from V and 0 bases from J, with 8 bases between. This chain's CDR3 is CASSLSSNSYNEQFF. The CDR3 DNA reads TGTGCCAGCAGCTTATCTTCCAACTCCTACAATGAGCAGTTCTTC.

The rearrangement uses TRBV6-1 and TRBJ1-5; tentative D call: TRBD1 (5 bases). Between the trimmed V and J ends, which lost 2 bases and 5 bases, there was a span of 10 bases. The CDR3 runs 14 residues. Germline CDR1 reads MNHNS; CDR2 reads SASEGT. The CDR3 protein is CASSETQGYQPQHF. The CDR3 DNA follows: TGTGCCAGCAGTGAAACTCAGGGTTATCAGCCCCAGCATTTT.

The chain uses TRBV27 and TRBJ2-7; 7 bases agree with TRBD1. Germline V gives CDR1 MNHEY, CDR2 SMNVEV (reference sequence). J gave up 4 bases and V 3 bases, and 9 bases lay outside the gene matches. CDR3 size: 15 residues. This CDR3 reads CASSFRDRGYYEQYF. The CDR3 region has the DNA TGTGCCAGCAGTTTCCGGGACAGAGGCTATTACGAGCAGTACTTC.

This chain joins TRBV4-1 and TRBJ1-5; D possibly corresponds to TRBD1 (6 bases). V lost 4 bases and J 3 bases, leaving 19 bases between the germline ends. The germline gives CDR1 MGHRA, CDR2 YSYEKL. The CDR3 is 17 amino acids. CDR3 sequence: CASSPFDGRGHNQPQHF. DNA for the CDR3: TGCGCCAGCAGCCCGTTTGACGGTCGGGGACACAATCAGCCCCAGCATTTT.

This chain connects TRBV6-5 to TRBJ1-1; 8 bases line up with TRBD1. Germline-derived CDR1 and CDR2 are MNHEY and SVGAGI. Trimming cost V 7 bases and J 5 bases; bases outside gene matches: 9. This CDR3 is built from 14 residues. CDR3: CASTMDRVRTEAFF. CDR3 coding DNA: TGTGCCAGCACTATGGACAGGGTGCGGACTGAAGCTTTCTTT.

The table lists this clone with a count of one. V is TRBV7-6 and J is TRBJ1-4, with 10 bases that match TRBD1. The V segment lost 5 bases and the J segment 7 bases; nucleotides outside the gene matches: 13. The CDR3 has 17 amino acids. Germline loops: CDR1 SGHVS, CDR2 FNYEAQ. CDR3 coding DNA: TGTGCCAGCAGCATGGGACAGGGGACAATTGCGGGTGAAAAACTGTTTTTT. Encoded protein: CASSMGQGTIAGEKLFF.

V and J are TRBV19 and TRBJ1-5; D gene ambiguous. The CDR3 contains 14 residues. Germline CDR1 and CDR2: LNHDA and SQIVND (reference sequence). V gave up 3 bases and J gave up 6 bases, with 12 bases separating them. The CDR3 spells CASSMLGSGQPQHF. The CDR3 DNA sequence: TGTGCCAGTAGTATGTTAGGGTCGGGTCAGCCCCAGCATTTT.

This chain joins TRBV7-8 and TRBJ2-1; 10 positions match TRBD2. Losses at the gene ends were 1 base for V and 8 bases for J; bases not matched to a gene: 14. Per the germline V gene, CDR1 is SGHVS and CDR2 is FQNEAQ. The CDR3 loop spans 18 amino acids. CDR3 in amino acids: CASSLVGSGGNLVHEQFF. CDR3 nucleotide sequence: TGTGCCAGCAGCTTAGTGGGTAGCGGGGGGAATTTAGTACATGAGCAGTTCTTC. Using reference TRBV7-8 and TRBJ2-1 for the parts outside the CDR3, the full variable domain is GAGVSQSPRYKVAKRGQDVALRCDPISGHVSLFWYQQALGQGPEFLTYFQNEAQLDKSGLPSDRFFAERPEGSVSTLKIQRTQQEDSAVYLCASSLVGSGGNLVHEQFFGPGTRLTVL.